Each of the 12 T cell receptor beta chains below was sequenced from the same sample in a study of T cells after yellow fever vaccination. TCRdb redid the calling of the 5' RACE reads with MiXCR, one entry per CDR3 protein. The sample consists of about 180,000 distinct CDR3 sequences, 6.2% of them appearing once. The sequences come from CD4+ T cells sorted from PBMCs, collected on the day of the first yellow fever vaccination. The receptors here all came from a man between 18 and 29 years old who received the YFV17D yellow fever vaccine.

The CDR3 DNA follows: TGTGCCAGCTCGACAGGGGACTCTGGAAACACCATATATTTT. Its protein product is CASSTGDSGNTIYF. This chain connects TRBV11-3 to TRBJ1-3; 8 nucleotides align to TRBD1. Germline-derived CDR1 and CDR2 are SGHNT and YENEEA. The J segment lost 0 bases and the V segment lost 8 bases, leaving 3 bases of the junction unmatched. This CDR3 spans 14 amino acids.

The sample holds many counts of this clonotype. V gene TRBV12-3 or TRBV12-4 combines with J gene TRBJ2-4; TRBD2 matches at 10 bases. After removal of 8 bases from V and 1 base from J, the junction contained 5 bases not matched to a gene. The CDR3 spans 15 residues. The DNA of the CDR3 is TGTGCCAGCGGGAGCGGGGGGGCCGCCAAAAACATTCAGTACTTC. Protein: CASGSGGAAKNIQYF.

The chain is built from TRBV10-3 and TRBJ2-1; D is unresolved. CDR3 size: 12 residues. The ends were cut back, 0 bases at V and 6 bases at J, with 3 bases in the middle. From germline, CDR1 is ENHRY and CDR2 SYGVKD. CDR3 in DNA: TGTGCCATCAGTGAGTCTGTCAATGAGCAGTTCTTC. This translates into CAISESVNEQFF.

This clonotype was seen repeatedly, ten times or more. V gene TRBV5-1 combines with J gene TRBJ1-1; no clear D gene. The CDR3 spans 13 residues. Germline V gene sequence: CDR1 SGHRS, CDR2 YFSETQ. V lost 0 bases, J lost 3 bases, and 6 bases lay in between. This CDR3 is CASSLESYTEAFF. In DNA, the CDR3 is TGCGCCAGCAGCTTGGAGAGCTACACTGAAGCTTTCTTT.

This clonotype was observed many times. V usage is TRBV6-5 and J usage is TRBJ1-2; D not certain. Trimming cost V 7 bases and J 8 bases, with 20 bases left between them. Germline values: CDR1 MNHEY, CDR2 SVGAGI. The CDR3 consists of 14 residues. CDR3 amino acids: CASTPRPGRSGYTF. The CDR3 DNA sequence: TGTGCCAGCACCCCTAGGCCCGGAAGGAGCGGCTACACCTTC.

This clonotype was detected ten times or more. J is TRBJ2-4 and V is TRBV11-2; maybe TRBD2 (6 bases). Trimming removed 4 bases at V and 7 bases at J, with 17 bases between. The germline V gene encodes CDR1 SGHAT and CDR2 FQNNGV. CDR3 length: 15 amino acids. CDR3 sequence: CASSSYDTRGNIQYF. The CDR3 DNA is TGTGCCAGCAGCTCGTATGACACCCGGGGGAACATTCAGTACTTC.

The chain employs TRBV18 and TRBJ1-2; 9 positions agree with TRBD1. The CDR3 is 16 amino acids. CDR1 is KGHSH and CDR2 is LQKENI in the germline V gene. Trimming took 3 bases from V and 4 from J; bases not matched to a gene: 9. For the CDR3, the DNA is TGTGCCAGCTCACCTGGGACAGGGAGTCGTGGCTATGGCTACACCTTC. Translating it yields CASSPGTGSRGYGYTF. Filled out from reference TRBV18 and TRBJ1-2, the complete variable domain reads NAGVMQNPRHLVRRRGQEARLRCSPMKGHSHVYWYRQLPEEGLKFMVYLQKENIIDESGMPKERFSAEFPKEGPSILRIQQVVRGDSAAYFCASSPGTGSRGYGYTFGSGTRLTVV.

There are a few counts of this clonotype. J is TRBJ1-2 and V is TRBV12-3 or TRBV12-4; a possible D gene is TRBD1 (5 bases). Trimming stripped 6 bases from V and 8 bases from J, with 16 bases between. This CDR3 spans 13 amino acids. CDR3 coding DNA: TGTGCCAGCAGGATCGAGGGGTCCCGGGGCTACACCTTC. It codes for CASRIEGSRGYTF.

At least ten counts were recorded for this clonotype. The rearrangement joins TRBV6-5 to TRBJ1-6; D call uncertain. Deletions cut 1 base from V and 0 bases from J, with 7 bases between. This CDR3 has 16 amino acids. Germline-derived CDR1 and CDR2 are MNHEY and SVGAGI. In nucleotides, the CDR3 is TGTGCCAGCAGTTACTTAGGAAGCTCCTATAATTCACCCCTCCACTTT. Translated, it gives CASSYLGSSYNSPLHF.

V gene TRBV11-2 combines with J gene TRBJ1-3; perhaps TRBD1 as D (5 bases). V lost 5 bases, J lost 0 bases, and 20 bases lay in between. Germline CDR1 and CDR2: SGHAT and FQNNGV. This CDR3 comprises 18 residues. This chain's CDR3 is CASSPIDGARPSGNTIYF. CDR3 nucleotides: TGTGCCAGCAGCCCCATCGACGGGGCACGGCCCTCTGGAAACACCATATATTTT.

Many counts were recorded for this clonotype. The rearrangement joins TRBV4-1 to TRBJ2-5, with D perhaps matching TRBD1 or TRBD2 (6 bases each). V was cut by 4 bases and J by 5 bases, with 11 bases left in between. The CDR3 has 13 amino acids. The germline CDR1 and CDR2 sequences are MGHRA and YSYEKL. The CDR3 region is CASSRGGRETQYF. The CDR3 coding sequence is TGCGCCAGCAGCCGAGGGGGGAGGGAGACCCAGTACTTC.

V gene TRBV10-3 combines with J gene TRBJ2-3; 12 nucleotides agree with TRBD2. Germline lookup yields CDR1 ENHRY and CDR2 SYGVKD. The CDR3 has 15 residues. V lost 7 bases, J lost 5 bases, and 7 bases stayed unmatched. The CDR3 spells CAITSGGARRDTQYF. CDR3 DNA: TGTGCCATCACTAGCGGGGGGGCCCGGCGAGATACGCAGTATTTT.